Following are 16 T cell receptor beta chains from one sample sequenced in a study of T cell changes during pregnancy in multiple sclerosis. Produced via immunoSEQ multiplex PCR; TCRdb's table is partial and in-frame only. The sample comprises about 70,000 clones, over 80% of which are singletons, and about 2.2% rests with the top ten. Sequencing used peripheral blood, obtained before pregnancy. These TCRs come from a female donor with multiple sclerosis, enrolled in a pregnancy study.

This clone showed up just a few times. The chain is built from TRBV28 and TRBJ2-1; TRBD2 matches 10 bases. V lost 2 bases, J lost 4 bases, and 2 bases stayed unmatched. The germline CDR1 and CDR2 sequences are MDHEN and SYDVKM. The CDR3 runs 15 residues. The CDR3 nucleotides are TGTGCCAGCAGTTTACCACTAGCGGGGTACAATGAGCAGTTCTTC. As protein: CASSLPLAGYNEQFF.

The V gene is TRBV9, the J gene TRBJ2-3, with D perhaps matching TRBD1 (6 bases). Trimming pared 0 bases from V and 5 bases from J, leaving 10 bases between. The length of the CDR3 is 14 residues. From germline, CDR1 is SGDLS and CDR2 YYNGEE. CDR3 nucleotide sequence: TGTGCCAGCAGCGTAGAGGACAGACGAGATACGCAGTATTTT. The encoded protein is CASSVEDRRDTQYF.

The V and J genes are TRBV9 and TRBJ1-1; no clear D. V was trimmed by 4 bases and J by 2 bases, leaving 3 bases between them. The germline gives CDR1 SGDLS, CDR2 YYNGEE. The CDR3 is made up of 11 amino acids. The CDR3 nucleotides read TGTGCCAGCAGCTCAAACACTGAAGCTTTCTTT. It is translated as CASSSNTEAFF. Combining the CDR3 with reference TRBV9 and TRBJ1-1 gives the whole variable domain DSGVTQTPKHLITATGQRVTLRCSPRSGDLSVYWYQQSLDQGLQFLIQYYNGEERAKGNILERFSAQQFPDLHSELNLSSLELGDSALYFCASSSNTEAFFGQGTRLTVV.

The chain is built from TRBV28 and TRBJ2-1; 7 nucleotides agree with TRBD2. The V segment lost 5 bases and the J segment 9 bases; nucleotides outside the gene matches: 10. Germline lookup yields CDR1 MDHEN and CDR2 SYDVKM. The CDR3 consists of 14 residues. CDR3 bases: TGTGCCAGCAGTCTCTCAGGGAGGGTGGGTGAGCAGTTCTTC. Amino acid sequence: CASSLSGRVGEQFF. The full variable domain, completed using reference TRBV28 and TRBJ2-1, is DVKVTQSSRYLVKRTGEKVFLECVQDMDHENMFWYRQDPGLGLRLIYFSYDVKMKEKGDIPEGYSVSREKKERFSLILESASTNQTSMYLCASSLSGRVGEQFFGPGTRLTVL.

This clone was counted many times. The chain couples TRBV6-4 to TRBJ2-3, with D possibly matching TRBD2 (5 bases). Trimming removed 4 bases from V and 0 bases from J, with 5 bases in between. CDR3 size: 13 residues. The V gene's germline CDR1 is MRHNA and CDR2 SNTAGT. The CDR3 loop is CASSASSTDTQYF. In DNA, the CDR3 is TGTGCCAGCAGTGCTAGCAGCACAGATACGCAGTATTTT.

The chain links TRBV4-2 to TRBJ1-3, with 7 bases fitting TRBD1. This CDR3 has 17 residues. Germline V gene data show CDR1 as LGHNA and CDR2 as YNFKEQ. J was trimmed by 1 base and V by 1 base; bases with no gene match: 7. DNA of the CDR3: TGTGCCAGCAGCCAAGCGGGACAGAGCTATTCTGGAAACACCATATATTTT. It specifies CASSQAGQSYSGNTIYF.

The chain carries TRBV29-1 and TRBJ2-1; maybe TRBD2 (6 bases). The CDR3 runs 15 residues. Germline assignment: CDR1 SQVTM and CDR2 ANQGSEA. V was pared by 2 bases and J by 2 bases, with 13 bases between. The CDR3 bases are TGCAGCGTTGAAACTGTGGGAGGTCCCTACAATGAGCAGTTCTTC. Amino acid sequence: CSVETVGGPYNEQFF.

The chain has TRBV4-2 and TRBJ2-5; tentative D call: TRBD2 (6 bases). Germline CDR1 is LGHNA and CDR2 is YNFKEQ. This CDR3 has 13 amino acids. Deletions cut 6 bases from V and 4 bases from J, with 12 bases between. The CDR3 loop reads CASSRTSLETQYF. CDR3 bases: TGTGCCAGCAGTCGTACTAGCTTAGAGACCCAGTACTTC.

This chain joins TRBV7-8 and TRBJ2-7; TRBD2 matches 12 bases. The V and J ends lost 3 bases and 2 bases, in that order; junction bases with no gene match: 2. CDR1 and CDR2 from the germline V gene are SGHVS and FQNEAQ. This CDR3 is 15 amino acids long. CDR3: CASSFGLAGTYEQYF. The DNA of the CDR3 is TGTGCCAGCAGCTTTGGACTAGCGGGGACCTACGAGCAGTACTTC.

The rearrangement uses TRBV20-1 and TRBJ2-5; no clear D gene. CDR3 size: 11 residues. Germline lookup yields CDR1 DFQATT and CDR2 SNEGSKA (reference sequence). V dropped 0 bases and J dropped 4 bases, with 3 bases sitting between them. This CDR3 reads CSARDRETQYF. CDR3 nucleotides: TGCAGTGCTAGAGATCGAGAGACCCAGTACTTC.

The rearrangement links TRBV7-9 to TRBJ2-2, with D maybe TRBD2 (6 bases). This CDR3 spans 16 amino acids. V gave up 5 bases and J gave up 6 bases, with 19 bases separating them. Germline lookup yields CDR1 SEHNR and CDR2 FQNEAQ (reference sequence). CDR3: CASSPRLGEGPGELFF. CDR3 DNA sequence: TGTGCCAGCAGCCCCCGACTAGGAGAGGGTCCCGGGGAGCTGTTTTTT. The complete variable domain, with remaining parts taken from reference TRBV7-9 and TRBJ2-2, reads DTGVSQNPRHKITKRGQNVTFRCDPISEHNRLYWYRQTLGQGPEFLTYFQNEAQLEKSRLLSDRFSAERPKGSFSTLEIQRTEQGDSAMYLCASSPRLGEGPGELFFGEGSRLTVL.

The V and J genes are TRBV2 and TRBJ2-3, with TRBD1 matching over 7 bases. Germline trimming cut 3 bases from V and 3 bases from J; bases unmatched to any gene: 6. The CDR3 sequence is 15 residues long. Germline loops: CDR1 SNHLY, CDR2 FYNNEI. The CDR3 loop reads CASSEGQRYTDTQYF. As DNA, the CDR3 is TGTGCCAGCAGTGAGGGACAGCGTTATACAGATACGCAGTATTTT.

CDR3 sequence (DNA): TGTGCCAGCAGCTCCCCTTCCTACGAGCAGTACTTC. This gives the protein CASSSPSYEQYF. The V gene is TRBV11-3, the J gene TRBJ2-7, with D unclear. CDR3 length: 12 amino acids. Germline CDR1 and CDR2: SGHNT and YENEEA. V was trimmed by 4 bases and J by 1 base, leaving 5 bases between them.

The chain carries TRBV5-1 and TRBJ1-2; D ambiguous. The germline gives CDR1 SGHRS, CDR2 YFSETQ. With 0 bases removed from V and 4 bases from J, the gap between germline ends came to 10 bases. This CDR3 comprises 14 residues. This CDR3 reads CASSLALGSYGYTF. The CDR3 region has the DNA TGCGCCAGCAGCTTGGCCTTGGGGAGCTATGGCTACACCTTC.

In its sample, this clone was seen once. The CDR3 is CASSVESGSGELFF. The CDR3 coding sequence is TGTGCCAGCAGCGTAGAATCGGGGTCCGGGGAGCTGTTTTTT. The chain carries TRBV9 and TRBJ2-2, with D possibly being TRBD2 (5 bases). CDR3 size: 14 residues. The V gene's germline CDR1 is SGDLS and CDR2 YYNGEE. V lost 0 bases to trimming and J lost 6 bases, with 9 bases between them.

This rearrangement joins TRBV5-1 to TRBJ2-3; D is unclear. The germline V gene encodes CDR1 SGHRS and CDR2 YFSETQ. Trimming removed 2 bases from V and 1 base from J, with 14 bases in between. The CDR3 sequence is 16 residues long. The DNA of the CDR3 is TGCGCCAGCAGCTTAATAGGCTCAGGCGGCACAGATACGCAGTATTTT. It yields the protein CASSLIGSGGTDTQYF.